Here is one T cell receptor beta chain with its context. The clone's antigen remains unknown. One base away there is no much larger clone; base qualities are not given. These data come from a study of radiation and T cells in renal cell carcinoma (dated by TCRdb to the early 2020s). About the investigation overall: The samples were drawn from a clinical trial, where primary renal cell carcinomas were treated with 15 Gy of stereotactic body radiation therapy and then removed by nephrectomy 4 weeks afterward. A total of about 3.8 million unique CDR3 nucleotide sequences, encoding 2.8 million or so unique CDR3 amino acid sequences, were found across all 50 or so samples. In total, fewer than 55 samples, comprising approximately 26 tumors and about 27 peripheral blood samples, were subjected to TCR beta sequencing.

Compared with germline, V lacks 3 bases and J lacks 5 bases; bases without a gene match: 5. CDR1 and CDR2 (SGHTS, YDEGEE) derive from the germline V gene. From the cysteine up to the phenylalanine, the CDR3 has a length of 14 residues. Here the CDR3 DNA is all that survives: 42 bases in frame from base 1. The intended sense of this specimen's time point label: baseline pretreatment blood. This sample's treatment or condition label indicates: 15 Gy SBRT to primary tumor, nephrectomy 4 weeks later. To follow tumor-enriched clonotypes, serial peripheral blood was collected from radiation-treated patients at baseline and at 2 weeks and 4 weeks after SBRT. Every patient had renal cell carcinoma of clear cell pathology. Genomic DNA for TCR sequencing was prepared using the QIAamp DNA Blood Mini Kit (Qiagen). Samples were included in the analyses only if all quality control checks were passed. TCR beta libraries were generated from genomic DNA with the immunoSEQ kit, following the manufacturer's recommendations. To prepare the libraries, a first multiplex PCR with proprietary primers was run, followed by a second PCR that added unique barcodes, and a bead cleanup was done after each round. Each sample batch included a kit-provided positive control reaction and a negative control reaction. The final libraries were assessed on an Agilent 4200 TapeStation D1000 ScreenTape, pooled by volume, and quantified by qPCR. An Illumina NextSeq500 fitted with a MidOutput 150-cycle cartridge performed the sequencing, running 156 Read1 cycles and 15 Index1 cycles with the kit's custom primers. The pooled library was loaded at 1.0 pM, and approximately 20% PhiX control was spiked in. The authors' pipeline ran thus. Vendor-processed data were analyzed in R, and a clonotype was defined as all T cells sharing the same CDR3 nucleotide sequence. For clone abundance analyses, frequencies were normalized to the 10,000 most abundant clones in each sample. Before analysis, public T cell clones were removed, and these numbered fewer than five per sample on average. Tumor-enriched clonotypes and baseline blood-enriched clonotypes were defined as those with an abundance difference of at least 32-fold between compartments. A beta-binomial differential abundance model was applied to find clonotypes that expanded or contracted between blood time points. Similarity between tumor and blood repertoires was quantified using the Baroni-Urbani and Buser coefficient, and groups were compared with two-tailed Wilcoxon tests in R. TCRdb took this table from immuneACCESS and kept in-frame rearrangements with V and J called. Such tables lack part of the clones; where checked against another copy, unresolved V genes explain under half of the gap, and the rest is unexplained. V and J calls and clone size are those listed in that table; D and trimming were worked out from the DNA. The sample records around 160,000 clones, 88% of which are singletons. The ten largest clones take up around 4% of the sample.

Broader findings and caveats from the paper: No pretreatment tumor biopsies were available, so the baseline intratumoral presence of clonotypes could not be determined. Changes in the blood repertoire were not tracked past 4 weeks after treatment. An increase in top tumor clonotypes in blood was observed from baseline to 2 weeks post-radiation, followed by contraction by 4 weeks, which was taken to suggest transient expansion of tumor-resident clones. The single-armed trial design could not address effects of radiation dose or scheduling on the TCR repertoire.

Specimen: blood, collected from a patient whose treatment included radiotherapy and nephrectomy. The receptor comes from a woman in her sixties or seventies with renal cell carcinoma. The chain employs TRBV5-8 and TRBJ2-5, and 9 bases in between align with TRBD1. This receptor has the CDR3 CASSSGQGVETQYF. The DNA is as follows: TGTGCCAGCAGCTCGGGACAGGGTGTGGAGACCCAGTACTTC. The reference TRBV5-8 and TRBJ2-5 proteins fill in what lies around the CDR3, so the full variable domain reads EAGVTQSPTHLIKTRGQQATLRCSPISGHTSVYWYQQALGLGLQFLLWYDEGEERNRGNFPPRFSGRQFPNYSSELNVNALELEDSALYLCASSSGQGVETQYFGPGTRLLVL.